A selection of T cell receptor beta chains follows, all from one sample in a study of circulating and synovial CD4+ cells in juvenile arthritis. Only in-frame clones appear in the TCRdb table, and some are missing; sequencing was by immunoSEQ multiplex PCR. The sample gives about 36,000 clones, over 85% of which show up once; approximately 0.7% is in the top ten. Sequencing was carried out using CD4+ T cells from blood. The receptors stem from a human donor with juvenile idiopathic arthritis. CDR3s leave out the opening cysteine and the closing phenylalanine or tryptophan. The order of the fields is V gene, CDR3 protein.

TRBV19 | ASSSVQGSNQPQH
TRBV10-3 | AISSTGDPYNSPLH
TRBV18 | ASSPELGVSYEQY
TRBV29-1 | SADRVRTTPDNEQF
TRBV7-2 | ASSFSGVADTQY
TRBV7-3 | ASSRRADTEAF
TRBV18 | ASSPSSLRAF
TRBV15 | ATSREGVYEQF
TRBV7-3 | ASSPRLAGGSSTGELF
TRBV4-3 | ASSQDSNYEQY
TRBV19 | ASSVRRSGQKFEKLF
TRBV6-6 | ASSYSQGETQY